The 26 T cell receptor beta chains given below trace back to one sample, sequenced in a study of blood T cell repertoires in COVID-19. TCRdb's copy holds only in-frame clones and misses some; the assay was immunoSEQ multiplex PCR. This sample has around 340,000 clones, with 85% to 90% found just once. The sequencing input was PBMCs or T cells enriched from blood (not recorded which). The receptors here all came from a woman aged 25 to 39 who had been exposed to COVID-19.

The chain joins TRBV19 to TRBJ1-1, with 8 nucleotides matching TRBD1. V lost 3 bases and J lost 10; bases outside the gene matches: 7. Germline values: CDR1 LNHDA, CDR2 SQIVND (reference sequence). There are 13 residues in the CDR3. The CDR3 is CASSIQSGQGAFF. The DNA of the CDR3 is TGTGCCAGTAGTATCCAGTCCGGACAGGGAGCTTTCTTT.

The V gene is TRBV18, the J gene TRBJ1-1, with 7 bases lining up with TRBD1. CDR3 size: 13 residues. In germline, CDR1 is KGHSH, CDR2 LQKENI. V was pared by 4 bases and J by 3 bases, with 2 bases of the junction left unmatched. The CDR3 sequence: CASSLGTDTEAFF. Here the CDR3 DNA reads TGTGCCAGCTCACTCGGGACAGACACTGAAGCTTTCTTT.

For the CDR3, the DNA is TGTGCCAGCAGCTACATGCCGGGACAGCGGTATAATTCACCCCTCCACTTT. This gives the protein CASSYMPGQRYNSPLHF. The V gene is TRBV5-6, the J gene TRBJ1-6, with 7 bases fitting TRBD1. V lost 3 bases to trimming and J lost 4 bases; unmatched junction nucleotides: 10. The CDR3 has 17 amino acids. Per the germline V gene, CDR1 is SGHDT and CDR2 is YYEEEE.

The table lists this clone with a count of one. The gene calls are TRBV6-4 and TRBJ2-7, with 8 bases lining up with TRBD2. CDR3 length: 11 amino acids. Losses at the gene ends were 6 bases for V and 12 bases for J; bases not matched to a gene: 7. CDR1 and CDR2 from the germline V gene are MRHNA and SNTAGT. The chain's CDR3 is CASSAGTSLYF. CDR3 coding DNA: TGTGCCAGCAGCGCCGGGACTAGTCTGTACTTC.

The chain carries TRBV5-4 and TRBJ2-1; 8 bases align to TRBD2. V was clipped by 2 bases and J by 4 bases; unmatched bases: 5. CDR1 is SGHNT, CDR2 YYREEE, per germline (reference sequence). The CDR3 totals 15 residues. The CDR3 DNA is TGTGCCAGCAGCTTTGGGACGGGAGGGTACAATGAGCAGTTCTTC. It is translated as CASSFGTGGYNEQFF. The full variable domain, with the rest looked up from reference TRBV5-4 and TRBJ2-1, is ETGVTQSPTHLIKTRGQQVTLRCSSQSGHNTVSWYQQALGQGPQFIFQYYREEENGRGNFPPRFSGLQFPNYSSELNVNALELDDSALYLCASSFGTGGYNEQFFGPGTRLTVL.

V and J are TRBV15 and TRBJ1-5; 10 bases line up with TRBD1. The CDR3 covers 15 residues. CDR1 and CDR2 (germline): LNHNV, YYDKDF (reference sequence). The ends lost 4 bases at V and 7 bases at J; junction bases unmatched: 7. The CDR3: CATSIGDRGNQPQHF. Here the CDR3 DNA reads TGTGCCACCAGCATTGGGGACAGGGGAAACCAGCCCCAGCATTTT. The full variable domain, with the rest looked up from reference TRBV15 and TRBJ1-5, is DAMVIQNPRYQVTQFGKPVTLSCSQTLNHNVMYWYQQKSSQAPKLLFHYYDKDFNNEADTPDNFQSRRPNTSFCFLDIRSPGLGDTAMYLCATSIGDRGNQPQHFGDGTRLSIL.

This clone was counted once. The chain employs TRBV19 and TRBJ1-5; TRBD1 agrees at 8 bases. The CDR3 runs to 15 residues. V trimming: 7 bases; J trimming: 5 bases; junction bases outside the gene matches: 10. Germline assignment: CDR1 LNHDA and CDR2 SQIVND (reference sequence). The CDR3 loop reads CASTKGGTGHQPQHF. The CDR3 DNA follows: TGTGCCAGTACTAAAGGTGGGACAGGTCATCAGCCCCAGCATTTT.

The V call is TRBV5-1, the J call TRBJ2-5; D may be TRBD1 (5 bases). Germline CDR1 reads SGHRS; CDR2 reads YFSETQ. The V end lost 4 bases, the J end lost 2 bases, and 6 bases lay between the germline ends. This CDR3 spans 12 amino acids. CDR3 nucleotide sequence: TGCGCCAGCAGCCGACAGCAAGAGACCCAGTACTTC. Its translation: CASSRQQETQYF.

The rearrangement joins TRBV5-4 to TRBJ2-3; 7 positions match TRBD2. V was pared by 5 bases and J by 0 bases, with 9 bases of the junction left unmatched. This CDR3 spans 16 amino acids. Germline V gives CDR1 SGHNT, CDR2 YYREEE (reference sequence). This chain's CDR3 is CASRTLAAASTDTQYF. DNA for the CDR3: TGTGCCAGCAGGACGCTAGCGGCCGCTAGCACAGATACGCAGTATTTT.

The chain joins TRBV25-1 to TRBJ1-2; 9 positions match TRBD1. CDR3 length: 16 amino acids. J lost 7 bases, V lost 6 bases, and 15 bases had no gene match. Per the germline V gene, CDR1 is MGHDK and CDR2 is SYGVNS. CDR3 in DNA: TGTGCCAGCAGAGCCGGGACAGGGCCGTACGGGTTTGGCTACACCTTC. It codes for CASRAGTGPYGFGYTF.

The DNA for the CDR3 is TGTGCCTGGAGTGTACCCGAGCAGGGACTGGCCGAGCAGTACTTC. Protein product: CAWSVPEQGLAEQYF. The J gene is TRBJ2-7, the V gene TRBV30, with D possibly TRBD2 on 6 matching bases. With 0 bases removed from V and 6 bases from J, the gap between germline ends came to 18 bases. CDR3 length: 15 residues. Germline V gene sequence: CDR1 GTSNPN, CDR2 SVGIG (reference sequence).

This clone showed up just a few times. DNA of the CDR3: TGCGCCAGCAGCACGACTAGCGGGAGTTTTAACAATGAGCAGTTCTTC. Residues: CASSTTSGSFNNEQFF. V and J are TRBV5-1 and TRBJ2-1; 12 bases agree with TRBD2. The V segment lost 4 bases and the J segment 5 bases; nucleotides outside the gene matches: 7. Germline V gives CDR1 SGHRS, CDR2 YFSETQ. The CDR3 consists of 16 residues.

This chain uses TRBV29-1 with TRBJ1-2, with 7 bases identical to TRBD1. The germline V gene encodes CDR1 SQVTM and CDR2 ANQGSEA. The CDR3 length is 13 residues. Trimming took 6 bases from V and 4 from J; bases not matched to a gene: 8. The DNA of the CDR3 is TGCAGCGTAGGTACAGGGGCCCCCTATGGCTACACCTTC. Translating gives CSVGTGAPYGYTF.

This clone has more than one count but fewer than ten. The V call is TRBV27, the J call TRBJ2-7; 7 bases fit TRBD1. Losses at the gene ends were 5 bases for V and 2 bases for J; bases not matched to a gene: 3. This CDR3 region has 13 residues. Germline V CDR1 and CDR2: MNHEY, SMNVEV (reference sequence). The CDR3 region is CASSRDSAYEQYF. In DNA form, the CDR3 reads TGTGCCAGCAGTCGGGACAGCGCCTACGAGCAGTACTTC.

CDR3 coding DNA: TGTGCCAGCAGCTTACCGGGACAGGGGATCTACGAGCAGTACTTC. Residues: CASSLPGQGIYEQYF. This chain connects TRBV7-8 to TRBJ2-7; 10 bases match TRBD1. Germline CDR1 and CDR2: SGHVS and FQNEAQ. This CDR3 has 15 residues. V shed 2 bases and J 3 bases; nucleotides not matched to a gene: 4.

The V and J genes are TRBV29-1 and TRBJ1-4; 7 bases are a match to TRBD1. Germline CDR1 SQVTM, CDR2 ANQGSEA. Trimming took 2 bases from V and 7 from J; bases not matched to a gene: 4. The CDR3 runs 13 residues. CDR3 nucleotides: TGCAGCGTTGAACGACAGGGCAGTGAAAAACTGTTTTTT. This encodes CSVERQGSEKLFF.

A single count supports this clone. The V and J genes are TRBV2 and TRBJ2-2; D is perhaps TRBD2 (5 bases). CDR3 length equals 14 residues. Trimming shortened V by 6 bases and J by 5 bases, and 13 bases separated the two germline ends. Germline values: CDR1 SNHLY, CDR2 FYNNEI. The CDR3 here is CASRVTIFTGELFF. The CDR3 region has the DNA TGTGCCAGCAGAGTGACTATTTTTACCGGGGAGCTGTTTTTT.

The genes are TRBV5-4 and TRBJ2-1, with 14 bases lining up with TRBD2. The germline V gene encodes CDR1 SGHNT and CDR2 YYREEE (reference sequence). The CDR3 length is 18 residues. The V segment lost 3 bases and the J segment 2 bases; nucleotides outside the gene matches: 7. Written as DNA, the CDR3 is TGTGCCAGCAGCTCGGGACTAGCGGGAGCAGCCCCCTACAATGAGCAGTTCTTC. This sequence encodes CASSSGLAGAAPYNEQFF.

The chain uses TRBV20-1 and TRBJ2-7; 13 bases line up with TRBD2. Germline trimming cut 3 bases from V and 3 bases from J; bases unmatched to any gene: 5. CDR1 DFQATT and CDR2 SNEGSKA come from the germline V gene (reference sequence). The CDR3 extends over 15 amino acids. CDR3 sequence reads: CSASATSGRDYEQYF. CDR3 nucleotide sequence: TGCAGTGCTAGTGCCACTAGCGGGAGGGACTACGAGCAGTACTTC.

The rearrangement links TRBV7-9 to TRBJ2-3; D gene ambiguous. V lost 1 base and J 1 base, leaving 12 bases between the germline ends. CDR1 SEHNR and CDR2 FQNEAQ come from the germline V gene (reference sequence). CDR3 length: 16 amino acids. The CDR3 DNA reads as TGTGCCAGCAGCTTAGTTTCGGGTAAGGGCACAGATACGCAGTATTTT. It yields the protein CASSLVSGKGTDTQYF.

This clone was recorded only once. The CDR3 nucleotides read TGTGCTAGTGGTTTGCCTCGGACAGGGAGGGAGACCCAGTACTTC. As protein: CASGLPRTGRETQYF. The chain uses TRBV12-5 and TRBJ2-5, with TRBD1 identical over 8 bases. Germline-derived CDR1 and CDR2 are LGHNT and FRNRAP. After removal of 2 bases from V and 5 bases from J, the junction contained 7 bases not matched to a gene. The CDR3 runs to 15 residues.

The chain uses TRBV11-1 and TRBJ2-1, with TRBD1 matching over 9 bases. Looked up from germline, CDR1 is SGHAT and CDR2 is FQDESV (reference sequence). Trimming removed 6 bases from V and 6 bases from J; junction bases left unmatched: 9. The CDR3 is 15 amino acids. CDR3 in amino acids: CASSSGQGQFNEQFF. In DNA form, the CDR3 reads TGTGCCAGCAGTTCCGGACAGGGGCAATTCAATGAGCAGTTCTTC.

The V gene is TRBV5-1, the J gene TRBJ2-2; TRBD2 matches at 11 bases. CDR1 is SGHRS, CDR2 YFSETQ, per germline. This CDR3 region has 18 residues. V dropped 2 bases and J dropped 1; count of bases not matched to a gene: 7. The CDR3 DNA follows: TGCGCCAGCAGCTTCGGGGTAGCGGGAGGGATGAACACCGGGGAGCTGTTTTTT. Its protein is CASSFGVAGGMNTGELFF. The whole variable domain, filled in from reference TRBV5-1 and TRBJ2-2, reads KAGVTQTPRYLIKTRGQQVTLSCSPISGHRSVSWYQQTPGQGLQFLFEYFSETQRNKGNFPGRFSGRQFSNSRSEMNVSTLELGDSALYLCASSFGVAGGMNTGELFFGEGSRLTVL.

The chain has TRBV5-1 and TRBJ1-6; TRBD1 aligns across 7 bases. J lost 6 bases, V lost 3 bases, and 6 bases had no gene match. The CDR3 is 15 amino acids. CDR1 and CDR2 from the germline V gene are SGHRS and YFSETQ. The CDR3 loop reads CASSSQGVGNSPLHF. In nucleotides, the CDR3 is TGCGCCAGCAGCTCCCAGGGGGTTGGTAATTCACCCCTCCACTTT.

This clone was detected once. The chain links TRBV5-1 to TRBJ2-3; 7 bases map to TRBD2. The J segment lost 0 bases and the V segment lost 4 bases, leaving 5 bases of the junction unmatched. The CDR3 has 15 residues. The germline CDR1 and CDR2 sequences are SGHRS and YFSETQ. The chain's CDR3 is CASSRSGYSTDTQYF. Written as DNA, the CDR3 is TGCGCCAGCAGCCGTAGCGGGTACAGCACAGATACGCAGTATTTT.

This clone has a single count. This sequence joins TRBV19 and TRBJ2-7; 10 bases are a match to TRBD2. V shed 1 base and J 7 bases; nucleotides not matched to a gene: 4. CDR3 length: 14 amino acids. The V gene's germline CDR1 is LNHDA and CDR2 SQIVND (reference sequence). The CDR3 sequence: CASSIGGLASEQYF. As DNA, the CDR3 is TGTGCCAGTAGTATAGGGGGACTAGCGAGTGAGCAGTACTTC.